The rows below give T cell receptor beta chains drawn from one sample of a study of high-grade serous ovarian cancer treatment subgroups. Assay used: immunoSEQ multiplex PCR; TCRdb lists only in-frame clones, some missing. The data hold around 7,300 clones, with 75% to 80% observed a single time. The sequencing sample was made of tumor tissue. The source of these receptors is a human donor with high-grade serous ovarian cancer. Each CDR3 is given with its conserved first and last residue. A D gene is named only where the DNA matches it firmly. Clone size is not always given. Where it is, it says once, few, many or a class for expanded clones.

. TRBJ2-7 . TRBV2 CASSAQVAEQYF TGTGCCAGCAGTGCGCAGGTCGCCGAGCAGTACTTC
. TRBJ1-1 . TRBV12-5 CASGEWGRGNTEAFF TGTGCTAGTGGGGAGTGGGGAAGGGGAAACACTGAAGCTTTCTTT
. TRBJ2-7 . TRBV6-6 CASSPRGGSYEQYF TGTGCCAGCAGCCCCAGGGGGGGCTCCTACGAGCAGTACTTC
TRBD1 TRBJ2-7 . TRBV11-1 CASSRQGYEQYF TGTGCCAGCAGTCGACAGGGATACGAGCAGTACTTC
TRBD1 TRBJ2-1 . TRBV18 CASSPRDRASGTQFF TGTGCCAGCTCACCGCGGGACAGGGCCTCAGGAACTCAGTTCTTC
TRBD1 TRBJ1-2 . TRBV11-2 CASSPPRTGARGYTF TGTGCCAGCAGCCCACCTCGGACAGGAGCTAGGGGCTACACCTTC
TRBD1 TRBJ1-3 . TRBV9 CASSAPDRGGNTIYF TGTGCCAGCAGCGCCCCGGACAGGGGAGGAAACACCATATATTTT
. TRBJ2-2 . TRBV29-1 CSAQGAGDTGELFF TGCAGCGCCCAGGGGGCGGGGGACACCGGGGAGCTGTTTTTT
. TRBJ1-1 . TRBV19 CASSIFGNTEAFF TGTGCCAGTAGTATATTCGGGAACACTGAAGCTTTCTTT
. TRBJ2-3 . TRBV9 CASSVAGGLLSATQYF TGTGCCAGCAGCGTCGCTGGCGGGCTCCTGTCGGCTACGCAGTATTTT
TRBD2 TRBJ2-7 . TRBV19 CASSIGPSGYEQYF TGTGCCAGTAGTATTGGTCCTAGCGGCTACGAGCAGTACTTC
. TRBJ2-4 once TRBV6-1 CASIGGVAKNIQYF TGTGCCAGCATTGGCGGGGTAGCCAAAAACATTCAGTACTTC
TRBD1 TRBJ1-3 . TRBV5-1 CASSLDGLMRQGSSGNTIYF TGCGCCAGCAGCTTGGATGGGCTCATGAGACAGGGTAGCTCTGGAAACACCATATATTTT
TRBD1 TRBJ2-7 . TRBV6-1 CASSEARWQGASTIYRF TGTGCCAGCAGTGAAGCGAGGTGGCAGGGGGCTTCCACGATATATCGATTC
TRBD2 TRBJ2-7 . TRBV5-1 CASSFSTSGGSSSYEQYF TGCGCCAGCAGCTTCTCAACTAGCGGGGGCTCCAGCTCCTACGAGCAGTACTTC
. TRBJ2-1 . TRBV5-4 CASSLDRAGYNEQFF TGTGCCAGCAGCTTGGACAGGGCTGGATACAATGAGCAGTTCTTC
TRBD2 TRBJ2-1 once TRBV6-5 CASSSPGLAGEEQFF TGTGCCAGCAGTTCGCCGGGACTAGCGGGGGAGGAGCAGTTCTTC
. TRBJ2-3 once TRBV4-2 CASSQAGDGSVRDTQYF TGTGCCAGCAGCCAAGCGGGGGACGGTTCTGTGCGGGATACGCAGTATTTT
. TRBJ2-7 . TRBV4-3 CASSQALHYEQYF TGCGCCAGCAGCCAGGCCCTCCACTACGAGCAGTACTTC
. TRBJ2-5 . TRBV4-1 CASSLVGPQETQYF TGCGCCAGCAGCCTAGTGGGGCCGCAAGAGACCCAGTACTTC
. TRBJ1-6 few TRBV2 CASSERFGNSPLHF TGTGCCAGCAGTGAACGCTTCGGGAATTCACCCCTCCACTTT
. TRBJ1-1 once TRBV6-6 CASRGGGNTEAFF TGTGCCAGCAGGGGGGGTGGGAACACTGAAGCTTTCTTT
. TRBJ1-5 few TRBV12-5 CASGSGFNQPQHF TGTGCTAGTGGTTCGGGGTTCAATCAGCCCCAGCATTTT